The rows below give T cell receptor beta chains drawn from one sample of a study of beta chain features in type 1 diabetes. This table comes from immunoSEQ multiplex PCR, and its TCRdb copy is limited to in-frame clones, with some not included. The sample holds some 70,000 clones, more than 45% seen once. The sample taken for sequencing was central memory CD4+ T cells from blood. The source is a man aged 25 to 40 with type 1 diabetes. Both conserved end residues are part of each CDR3. A D gene is named only where the DNA matches it firmly. Some rows have no size entry. The others give once, few or many, or a class for an expanded clone.

cdr3_aa,cdr3_nt,d_call,j_call,v_call,clone_size
CASSTGTGARYNEQFF,TGTGCCAGCAGTACCGGGACAGGGGCGAGATACAATGAGCAGTTCTTC,TRBD1,TRBJ2-1,TRBV5-8,-
CASSAGTGHQPQHF,TGTGCCAGCAGTGCCGGGACAGGGCATCAGCCCCAGCATTTT,TRBD1,TRBJ1-5,TRBV2,few
CASSHIEGNIQYF,TGTGCCAGCAGCCATATCGAGGGAAACATTCAGTACTTC,-,TRBJ2-4,TRBV4-2,-
CAINTDSMNTEAFF,TGTGCCATCAATACTGACAGTATGAACACTGAAGCTTTCTTT,-,TRBJ1-1,TRBV10-3,-
CASGGNYGYTF,TGTGCCAGCGGCGGAAACTATGGCTACACCTTC,-,TRBJ1-2,TRBV2,-
CASSVQTLTGELFF,TGTGCCAGCAGCGTCCAGACACTCACCGGGGAGCTGTTTTTT,-,TRBJ2-2,TRBV9,-
CASSPGTGGGEQYF,TGTGCCAGCAGCCCCGGGACAGGGGGCGGCGAGCAGTACTTC,TRBD1,TRBJ2-7,TRBV9,-
CASSEDRGLGGYTF,TGTGCCAGCAGCGAAGACAGGGGGCTGGGGGGCTACACCTTC,TRBD1,TRBJ1-2,TRBV7-8,few
CASSPGQGFGGYTF,TGTGCCAGCAGCCCGGGACAGGGTTTCGGCGGCTACACCTTC,TRBD1,TRBJ1-2,TRBV6-6,-
CASSLGGQGNYGYTF,TGTGCCAGCAGTCTAGGGGGACAGGGAAACTATGGCTACACCTTC,TRBD1,TRBJ1-2,TRBV28,-
CASSGTGKGRNIQYF,TGTGCCAGCAGCGGCACAGGGAAGGGGAGAAACATTCAGTACTTC,-,TRBJ2-4,TRBV7-2,few
CASSLDLEVTIYF,TGTGCCAGCAGCTTAGATCTAGAGGTCACCATATATTTT,-,TRBJ1-3,TRBV11-2,-
CASSQLTGTDTQYF,TGTGCCAGCAGCCAACTAACAGGGACAGATACGCAGTATTTT,-,TRBJ2-3,TRBV14,-
CASSGRGGDSYNEQFF,TGTGCCAGCTCCGGACGAGGGGGCGATTCCTACAATGAGCAGTTCTTC,TRBD1,TRBJ2-1,TRBV18,-
CASSLAQGNTGELFF,TGCGCCAGCAGCTTGGCCCAGGGTAACACCGGGGAGCTGTTTTTT,-,TRBJ2-2,TRBV5-1,once
CAWKPLSGSGYNEQFF,TGTGCCTGGAAACCACTCTCCGGGTCCGGGTACAATGAGCAGTTCTTC,-,TRBJ2-1,TRBV30,-
CSVLTGLSSYEQYF,TGCAGCGTTTTGACAGGCCTAAGCTCCTACGAGCAGTACTTC,-,TRBJ2-7,TRBV29-1,few
CASTRRGMNQPQHF,TGTGCCAGTACTCGCAGGGGGATGAATCAGCCCCAGCATTTT,TRBD1,TRBJ1-5,TRBV19,few
CASSLTGSSGANVLTF,TGTGCCAGCAGCTTGACAGGTAGCTCTGGGGCCAACGTCCTGACTTTC,-,TRBJ2-6,TRBV5-6,few
CASSTLAGERADTQYF,TGTGCCAGCAGCACCCTAGCGGGAGAACGGGCAGATACGCAGTATTTT,TRBD2,TRBJ2-3,TRBV7-6,few
CAFQRQETQYF,TGTGCCTTTCAGCGGCAAGAGACCCAGTACTTC,-,TRBJ2-5,TRBV2,-
CAWSIGGATGELFF,TGTGCCTGGAGTATAGGGGGGGCCACCGGGGAGCTGTTTTTT,-,TRBJ2-2,TRBV30,few
CASSLGQGVDTQYF,TGTGCCAGCAGCTTGGGGCAGGGTGTAGATACGCAGTATTTT,-,TRBJ2-3,TRBV5-6,-
CASSMRDRSTDTQYF,TGTGCCAGTAGCATGAGAGACAGAAGCACAGATACGCAGTATTTT,-,TRBJ2-3,TRBV19,few
CASSPSGRDEQFF,TGTGCCAGCAGCCCTAGCGGGAGAGATGAGCAGTTCTTC,TRBD2,TRBJ2-1,TRBV11-3,few
CASSEDTGTRSFEQYF,TGTGCCAGCAGCGAGGATACCGGGACTAGGTCCTTCGAGCAGTACTTC,-,TRBJ2-7,TRBV21-1,-
CASIPGGTDTQYF,TGTGCCAGCATCCCCGGGGGAACAGATACGCAGTATTTT,-,TRBJ2-3,TRBV6-5,few
CASTNEGVKNEKLFF,TGTGCCAGCACCAACGAAGGGGTGAAAAATGAAAAACTGTTTTTT,-,TRBJ1-4,TRBV7-9,-
CASSFRDTQYF,TGTGCCAGCAGTTTTAGAGATACGCAGTATTTT,-,TRBJ2-3,TRBV6-5,few
CASSGDASGTAKNIQYF,TGTGCCAGCAGCGGGGATGCTAGCGGAACAGCCAAAAACATTCAGTACTTC,TRBD2,TRBJ2-4,TRBV7-2,few
CASSIDQGGYDEQYF,TGTGCCAGTAGTATAGATCAGGGGGGTTACGACGAGCAGTACTTC,-,TRBJ2-7,TRBV19,-
CASRGGLRPQHF,TGTGCCAGTCGGGGGGGCTTGAGGCCCCAGCATTTT,-,TRBJ1-5,TRBV19,few
CASSQPGGQATYEQYF,TGCGCCAGCAGCCAACCTGGGGGACAGGCGACCTACGAGCAGTACTTC,TRBD1,TRBJ2-7,TRBV4-1,few
CASSQDWSSVANIQYF,TGCGCCAGCAGCCAAGATTGGAGTAGCGTCGCGAACATTCAGTACTTC,-,TRBJ2-4,TRBV4-1,-
CASSPSLSRTDTQYF,TGTGCCAGCTCCCCTTCTCTCTCCCGCACAGATACGCAGTATTTT,-,TRBJ2-3,TRBV18,-
CASSYKGIDSYEQYF,TGTGCCAGCAGTTACAAGGGGATCGACTCCTACGAGCAGTACTTC,-,TRBJ2-7,TRBV6-5,-
CASSYAWDRGSGYTF,TGTGCCAGCAGTTACGCGTGGGACAGAGGGAGCGGCTACACCTTC,TRBD1,TRBJ1-2,TRBV6-5,-
CASSLAISLAARNTQYF,TGCGCCAGCAGCTTGGCAATCAGTCTAGCGGCTCGGAATACGCAGTATTTT,TRBD2,TRBJ2-3,TRBV5-1,-
CASSLRLAGSSEQFF,TGTGCCAGCAGCTTGAGACTAGCGGGTTCCTCTGAGCAGTTCTTC,TRBD2,TRBJ2-1,TRBV7-9,few
CASSQAGVKETQYF,TGTGCCAGCAGCCAAGCGGGGGTGAAGGAGACCCAGTACTTC,-,TRBJ2-5,TRBV14,few
CASSLRLVRERREQYF,TGTGCCAGCAGCTTGAGGCTGGTCAGGGAACGGCGCGAGCAGTACTTC,-,TRBJ2-7,TRBV5-6,once
CASSIGGGRETQYF,TGTGCCAGTAGTATAGGTGGCGGAAGAGAGACCCAGTACTTC,-,TRBJ2-5,TRBV19,-
CAISEGGRQVYQETQYF,TGTGCCATCAGTGAGGGGGGTCGACAGGTATACCAAGAGACCCAGTACTTC,-,TRBJ2-5,TRBV10-3,once
CASSEPGQGNTGELFF,TGTGCCAGCAGCGAACCGGGACAGGGTAACACCGGGGAGCTGTTTTTT,TRBD1,TRBJ2-2,TRBV5-4,-
CASSVSASGVSSTDTQYF,TGTGCCAGCAGCGTTAGTGCTAGCGGGGTATCTAGCACAGATACGCAGTATTTT,TRBD2,TRBJ2-3,TRBV9,-
CASSRRTGGYEQYF,TGCGCCAGCAGCAGACGGACAGGGGGCTACGAGCAGTACTTC,TRBD1,TRBJ2-7,TRBV5-1,-
CASSVGTGGLNTQYF,TGTGCCAGCAGTGTAGGGACAGGGGGGCTGAATACGCAGTATTTT,TRBD1,TRBJ2-3,TRBV6-4,-
CASSLVPGSSYEQYF,TGTGCCAGCAGCTTAGTCCCCGGGAGCTCCTACGAGCAGTACTTC,-,TRBJ2-7,TRBV11-3,-
CASSGDREQFF,TGCGCCAGCAGTGGGGACAGGGAGCAGTTCTTC,TRBD1,TRBJ2-1,TRBV10-1,-
CASSSWGLSNQPQHF,TGTGCCAGCAGCTCCTGGGGACTTAGCAATCAGCCCCAGCATTTT,-,TRBJ1-5,TRBV5-6,few
CSVGSGTGSYNEQFF,TGCAGCGTGGGATCCGGGACAGGGTCTTACAATGAGCAGTTCTTC,TRBD1,TRBJ2-1,TRBV29-1,-
CASSLGGGAQETQYF,TGTGCCAGCAGCCTTGGCGGGGGGGCCCAAGAGACCCAGTACTTC,TRBD2,TRBJ2-5,TRBV4-2,few
CASSLPSPTGEQYF,TGTGCCAGCAGCTTACCGAGTCCCACAGGGGAGCAGTACTTC,-,TRBJ2-7,TRBV11-2,-
CASREPGGINTEAFF,TGTGCCAGCAGGGAACCAGGAGGGATTAACACTGAAGCTTTCTTT,-,TRBJ1-1,TRBV2,-
CAISDRGPDSPLHF,TGTGCCATCAGCGACAGGGGGCCTGATTCACCCCTCCACTTT,TRBD1,TRBJ1-6,TRBV10-3,-